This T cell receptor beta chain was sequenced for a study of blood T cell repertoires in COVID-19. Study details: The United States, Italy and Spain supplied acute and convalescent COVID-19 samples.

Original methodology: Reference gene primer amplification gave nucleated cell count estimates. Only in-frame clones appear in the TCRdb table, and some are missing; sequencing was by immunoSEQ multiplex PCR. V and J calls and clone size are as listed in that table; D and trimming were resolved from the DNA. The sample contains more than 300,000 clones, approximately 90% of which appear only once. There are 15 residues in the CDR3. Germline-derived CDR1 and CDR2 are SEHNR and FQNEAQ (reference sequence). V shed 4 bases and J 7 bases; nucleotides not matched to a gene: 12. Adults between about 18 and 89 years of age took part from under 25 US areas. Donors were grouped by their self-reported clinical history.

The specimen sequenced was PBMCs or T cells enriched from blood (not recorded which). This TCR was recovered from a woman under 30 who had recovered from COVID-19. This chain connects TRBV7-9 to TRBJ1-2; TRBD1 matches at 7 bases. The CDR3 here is CASSSPRSDRAGYTF. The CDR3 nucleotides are TGTGCCAGCAGCTCCCCCCGATCCGACAGGGCTGGCTACACCTTC.